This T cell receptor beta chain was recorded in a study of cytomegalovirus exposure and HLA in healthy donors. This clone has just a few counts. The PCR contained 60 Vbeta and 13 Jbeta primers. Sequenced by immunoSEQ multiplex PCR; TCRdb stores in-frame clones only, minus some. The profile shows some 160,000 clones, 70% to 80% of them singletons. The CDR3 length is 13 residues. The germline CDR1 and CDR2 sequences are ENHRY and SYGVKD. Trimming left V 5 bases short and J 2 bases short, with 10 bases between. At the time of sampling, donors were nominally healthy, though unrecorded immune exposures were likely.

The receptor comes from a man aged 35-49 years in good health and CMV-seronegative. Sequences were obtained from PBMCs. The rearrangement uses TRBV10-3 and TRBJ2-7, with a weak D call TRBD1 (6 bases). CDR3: CAISRDNTYEQYF. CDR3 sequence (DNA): TGTGCCATCAGTCGGGACAACACCTACGAGCAGTACTTC.